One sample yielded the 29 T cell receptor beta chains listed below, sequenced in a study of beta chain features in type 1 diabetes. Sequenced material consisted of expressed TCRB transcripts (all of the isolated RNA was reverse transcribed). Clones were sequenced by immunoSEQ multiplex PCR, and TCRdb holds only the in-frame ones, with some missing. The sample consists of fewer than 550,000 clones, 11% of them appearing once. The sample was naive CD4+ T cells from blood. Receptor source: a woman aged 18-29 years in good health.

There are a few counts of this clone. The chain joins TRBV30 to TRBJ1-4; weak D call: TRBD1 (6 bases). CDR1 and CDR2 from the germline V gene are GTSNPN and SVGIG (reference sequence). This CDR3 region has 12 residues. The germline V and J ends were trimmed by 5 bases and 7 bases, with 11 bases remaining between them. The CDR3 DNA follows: TGTGCCTGGCTCTTAGGGGGTGAAAAACTGTTTTTT. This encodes CAWLLGGEKLFF.

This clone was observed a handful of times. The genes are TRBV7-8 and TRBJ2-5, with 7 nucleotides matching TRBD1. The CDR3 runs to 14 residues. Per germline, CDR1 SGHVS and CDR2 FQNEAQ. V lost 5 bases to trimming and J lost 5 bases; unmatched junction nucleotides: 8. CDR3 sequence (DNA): TGTGCCAGCAGCGAAACGAGGGGGCATGAGACCCAGTACTTC. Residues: CASSETRGHETQYF.

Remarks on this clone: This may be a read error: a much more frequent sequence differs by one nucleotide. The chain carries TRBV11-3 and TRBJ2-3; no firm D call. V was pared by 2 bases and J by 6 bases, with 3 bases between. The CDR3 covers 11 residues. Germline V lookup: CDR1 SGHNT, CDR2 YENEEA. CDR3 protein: CASSLSDTQYF. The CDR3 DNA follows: TGTGCCAGCAGCTTATCCGATACGCAGTATTTT.

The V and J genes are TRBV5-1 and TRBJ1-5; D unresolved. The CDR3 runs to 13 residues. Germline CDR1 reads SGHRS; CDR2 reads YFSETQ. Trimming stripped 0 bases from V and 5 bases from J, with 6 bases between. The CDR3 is CASSLGTDQPQHF. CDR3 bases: TGCGCCAGCAGCTTGGGAACTGATCAGCCCCAGCATTTT.

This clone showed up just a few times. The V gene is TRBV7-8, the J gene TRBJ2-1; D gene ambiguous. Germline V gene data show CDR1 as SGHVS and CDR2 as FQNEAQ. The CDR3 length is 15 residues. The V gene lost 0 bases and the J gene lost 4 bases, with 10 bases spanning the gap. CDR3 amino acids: CASSLALSGYNEQFF. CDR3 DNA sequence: TGTGCCAGCAGCTTAGCGCTTTCGGGTTACAATGAGCAGTTCTTC. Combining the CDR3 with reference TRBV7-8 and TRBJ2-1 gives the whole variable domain GAGVSQSPRYKVAKRGQDVALRCDPISGHVSLFWYQQALGQGPEFLTYFQNEAQLDKSGLPSDRFFAERPEGSVSTLKIQRTQQEDSAVYLCASSLALSGYNEQFFGPGTRLTVL.

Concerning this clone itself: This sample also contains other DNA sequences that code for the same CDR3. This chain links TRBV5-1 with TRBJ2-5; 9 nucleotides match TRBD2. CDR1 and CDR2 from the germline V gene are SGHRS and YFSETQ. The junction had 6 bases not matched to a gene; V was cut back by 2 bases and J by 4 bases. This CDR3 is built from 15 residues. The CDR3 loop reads CASSFSGRGRETQYF. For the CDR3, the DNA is TGCGCCAGCAGCTTTAGCGGGAGAGGGCGAGAGACCCAGTACTTC.

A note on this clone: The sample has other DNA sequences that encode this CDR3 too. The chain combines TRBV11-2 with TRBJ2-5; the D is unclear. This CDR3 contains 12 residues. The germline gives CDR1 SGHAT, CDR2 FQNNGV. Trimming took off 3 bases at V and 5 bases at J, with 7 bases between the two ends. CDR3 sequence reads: CASSFGGETQYF. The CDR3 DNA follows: TGTGCCAGCAGCTTTGGTGGGGAGACCCAGTACTTC.

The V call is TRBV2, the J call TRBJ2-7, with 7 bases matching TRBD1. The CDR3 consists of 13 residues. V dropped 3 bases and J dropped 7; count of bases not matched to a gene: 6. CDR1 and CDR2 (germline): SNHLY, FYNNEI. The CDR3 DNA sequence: TGTGCCAGCAGTGAGGTCCCAGGGGGAGAGCAGTACGTC. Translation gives CASSEVPGGEQYV.

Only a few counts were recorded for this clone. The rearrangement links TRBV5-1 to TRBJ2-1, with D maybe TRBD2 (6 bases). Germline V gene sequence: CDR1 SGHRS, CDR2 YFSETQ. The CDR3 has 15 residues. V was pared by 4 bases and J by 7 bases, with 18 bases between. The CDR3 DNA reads TGCGCCAGCAGCCCAGAGGCGGGACGCTCGAATGAGCAGTTCTTC. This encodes CASSPEAGRSNEQFF.

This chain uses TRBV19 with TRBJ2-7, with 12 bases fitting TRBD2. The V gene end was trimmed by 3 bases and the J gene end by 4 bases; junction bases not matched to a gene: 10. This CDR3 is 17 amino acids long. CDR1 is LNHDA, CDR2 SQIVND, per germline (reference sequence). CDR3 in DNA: TGTGCCAGTAGTATTTCTAGCGGGAGGGCCGCGGTGTACGAGCAGTACTTC. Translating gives CASSISSGRAAVYEQYF.

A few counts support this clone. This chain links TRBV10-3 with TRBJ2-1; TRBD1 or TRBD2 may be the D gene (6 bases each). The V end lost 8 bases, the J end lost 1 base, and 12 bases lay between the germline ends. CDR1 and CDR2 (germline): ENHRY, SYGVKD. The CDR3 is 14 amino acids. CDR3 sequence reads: CAIAGGTSYNEQFF. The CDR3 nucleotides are TGTGCCATCGCAGGCGGGACATCCTACAATGAGCAGTTCTTC.

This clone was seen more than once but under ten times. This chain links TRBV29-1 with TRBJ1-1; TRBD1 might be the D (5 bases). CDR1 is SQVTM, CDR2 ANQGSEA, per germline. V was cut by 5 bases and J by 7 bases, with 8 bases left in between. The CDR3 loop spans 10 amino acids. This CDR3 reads CSVRGGEAFF. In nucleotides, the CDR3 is TGCAGCGTTAGGGGTGGTGAAGCTTTCTTT.

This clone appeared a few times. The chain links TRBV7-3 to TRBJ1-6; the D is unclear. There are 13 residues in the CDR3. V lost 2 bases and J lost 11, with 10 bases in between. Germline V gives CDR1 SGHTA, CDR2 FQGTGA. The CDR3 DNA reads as TGTGCCAGCAGCTTAGGGGTAACGACACCCCTCCACTTT. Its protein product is CASSLGVTTPLHF.

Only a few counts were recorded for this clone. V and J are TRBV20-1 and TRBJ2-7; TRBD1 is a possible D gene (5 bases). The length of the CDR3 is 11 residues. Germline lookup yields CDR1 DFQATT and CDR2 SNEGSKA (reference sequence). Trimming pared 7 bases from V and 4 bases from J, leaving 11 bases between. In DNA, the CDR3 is TGCAGTGTGAGCGACAGATACGAGCAGTACGTC. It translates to CSVSDRYEQYV.

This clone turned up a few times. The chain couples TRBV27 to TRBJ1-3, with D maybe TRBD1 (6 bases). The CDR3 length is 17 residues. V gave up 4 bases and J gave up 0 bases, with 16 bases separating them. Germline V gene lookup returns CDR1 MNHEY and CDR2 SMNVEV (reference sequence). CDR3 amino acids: CASSSPGDSTSGNTIYF. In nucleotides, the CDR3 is TGTGCCAGCAGTTCCCCAGGGGACTCTACCTCTGGAAACACCATATATTTT.

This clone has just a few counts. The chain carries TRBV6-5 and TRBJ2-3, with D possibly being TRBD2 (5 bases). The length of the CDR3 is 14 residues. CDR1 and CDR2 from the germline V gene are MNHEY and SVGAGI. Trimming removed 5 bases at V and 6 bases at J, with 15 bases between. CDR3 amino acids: CASSPRRSGDTQYF. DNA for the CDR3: TGTGCCAGCAGTCCAAGGCGCAGCGGTGATACGCAGTATTTT.

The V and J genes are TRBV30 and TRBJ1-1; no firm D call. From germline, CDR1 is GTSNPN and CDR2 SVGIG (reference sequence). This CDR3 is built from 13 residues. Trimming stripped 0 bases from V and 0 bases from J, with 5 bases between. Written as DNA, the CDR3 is TGTGCCTGGAGTGTAAGCATGAACACTGAAGCTTTCTTT. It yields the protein CAWSVSMNTEAFF.

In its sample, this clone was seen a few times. The CDR3 loop reads CASSSLPGVSTEAFF. CDR3 coding DNA: TGTGCCAGCAGCTCCCTTCCGGGCGTTAGCACTGAAGCTTTCTTT. V and J are TRBV7-9 and TRBJ1-1; D remains ambiguous. Germline V gene lookup returns CDR1 SEHNR and CDR2 FQNEAQ (reference sequence). V was pared by 4 bases and J by 4 bases, with 16 bases between. This CDR3 has 15 amino acids.

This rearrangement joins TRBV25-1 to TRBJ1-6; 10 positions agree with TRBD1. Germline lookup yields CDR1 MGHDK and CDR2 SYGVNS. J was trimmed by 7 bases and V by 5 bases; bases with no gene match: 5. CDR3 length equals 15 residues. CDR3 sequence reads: CASSHPGQGNSPLHF. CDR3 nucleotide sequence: TGTGCCAGCAGTCATCCGGGACAGGGGAATTCACCCCTCCACTTT. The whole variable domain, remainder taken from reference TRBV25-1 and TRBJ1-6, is EADIYQTPRYLVIGTGKKITLECSQTMGHDKMYWYQQDPGMELHLIHYSYGVNSTEKGDLSSESTVSRIRTEHFPLTLESARPSHTSQYLCASSHPGQGNSPLHFGNGTRLTVT.

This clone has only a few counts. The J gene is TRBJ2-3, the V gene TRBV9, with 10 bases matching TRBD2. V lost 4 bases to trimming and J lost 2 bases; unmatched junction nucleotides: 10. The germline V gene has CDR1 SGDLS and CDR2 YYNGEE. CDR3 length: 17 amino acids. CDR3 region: CASSPRGAGGITDTQYF. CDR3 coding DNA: TGTGCCAGCAGCCCCCGGGGAGCGGGAGGGATCACAGATACGCAGTATTTT.

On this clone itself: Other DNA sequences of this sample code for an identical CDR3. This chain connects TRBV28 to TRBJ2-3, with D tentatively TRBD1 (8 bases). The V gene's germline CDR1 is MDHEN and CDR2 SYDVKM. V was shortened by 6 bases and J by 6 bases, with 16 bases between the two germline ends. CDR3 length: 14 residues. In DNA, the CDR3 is TGTGCCAGCAGCCTAGGACAGGGAGGGGATACGCAGTATTTT. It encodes CASSLGQGGDTQYF.

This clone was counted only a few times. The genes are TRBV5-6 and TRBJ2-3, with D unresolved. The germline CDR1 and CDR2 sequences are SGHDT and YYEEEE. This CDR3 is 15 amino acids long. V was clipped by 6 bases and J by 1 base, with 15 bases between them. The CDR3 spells CASTSVKGGTDTQYF. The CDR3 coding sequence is TGTGCCAGCACCTCAGTTAAGGGCGGCACAGATACGCAGTATTTT.

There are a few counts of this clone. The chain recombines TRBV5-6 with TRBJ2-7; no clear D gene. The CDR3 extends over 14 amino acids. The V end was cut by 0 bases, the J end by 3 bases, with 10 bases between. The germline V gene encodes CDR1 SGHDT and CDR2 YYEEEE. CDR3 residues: CASSLAVLVYEQYF. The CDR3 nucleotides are TGTGCCAGCAGCTTGGCCGTTCTAGTCTACGAGCAGTACTTC.

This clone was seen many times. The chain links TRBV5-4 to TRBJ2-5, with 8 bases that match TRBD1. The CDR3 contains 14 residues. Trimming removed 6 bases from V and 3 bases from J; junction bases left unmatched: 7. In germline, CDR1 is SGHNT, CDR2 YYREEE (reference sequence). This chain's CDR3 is CASTDGQGKETQYF. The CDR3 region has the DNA TGTGCCAGCACCGATGGACAGGGAAAAGAGACCCAGTACTTC. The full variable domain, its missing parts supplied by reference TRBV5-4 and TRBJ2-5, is ETGVTQSPTHLIKTRGQQVTLRCSSQSGHNTVSWYQQALGQGPQFIFQYYREEENGRGNFPPRFSGLQFPNYSSELNVNALELDDSALYLCASTDGQGKETQYFGPGTRLLVL.

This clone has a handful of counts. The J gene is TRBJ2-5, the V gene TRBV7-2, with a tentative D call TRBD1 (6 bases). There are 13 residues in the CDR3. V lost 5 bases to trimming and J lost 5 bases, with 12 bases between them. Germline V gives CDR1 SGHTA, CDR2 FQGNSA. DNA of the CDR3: TGTGCCAGCAGCCTTACAGGGTTGGAGACCCAGTACTTC. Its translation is CASSLTGLETQYF. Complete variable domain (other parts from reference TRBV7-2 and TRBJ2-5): GAGVSQSPSNKVTEKGKDVELRCDPISGHTALYWYRQSLGQGLEFLIYFQGNSAPDKSGLPSDRFSAERTGGSVSTLTIQRTQQEDSAVYLCASSLTGLETQYFGPGTRLLVL.

This CDR3 reads CASSWGQHNSPLHF. The CDR3 coding sequence is TGTGCCAGCAGTTGGGGACAGCATAATTCACCCCTCCACTTT. V is TRBV27 and J is TRBJ1-6; TRBD1 matches at 7 bases. In germline, CDR1 is MNHEY, CDR2 SMNVEV (reference sequence). V was clipped by 4 bases and J by 5 bases; unmatched bases: 2. The CDR3 length is 14 residues.

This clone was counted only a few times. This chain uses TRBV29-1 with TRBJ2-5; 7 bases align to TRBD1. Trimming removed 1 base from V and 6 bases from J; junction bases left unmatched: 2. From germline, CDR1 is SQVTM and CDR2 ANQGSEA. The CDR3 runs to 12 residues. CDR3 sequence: CSVEGQGQTQYF. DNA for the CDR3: TGCAGCGTTGAAGGACAGGGACAGACCCAGTACTTC.

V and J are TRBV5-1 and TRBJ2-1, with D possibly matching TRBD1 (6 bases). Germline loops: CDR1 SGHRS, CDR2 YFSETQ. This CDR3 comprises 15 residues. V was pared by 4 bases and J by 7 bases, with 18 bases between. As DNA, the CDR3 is TGCGCCAGCAGCCTTGGACAGATTCTCAGGAATGAGCAGTTCTTC. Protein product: CASSLGQILRNEQFF.

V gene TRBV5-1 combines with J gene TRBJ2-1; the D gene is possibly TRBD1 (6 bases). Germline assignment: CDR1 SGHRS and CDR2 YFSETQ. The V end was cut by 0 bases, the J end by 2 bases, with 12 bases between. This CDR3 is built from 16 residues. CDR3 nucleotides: TGCGCCAGCAGCTTGGAAGAACAGGGACCCTACAATGAGCAGTTCTTC. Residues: CASSLEEQGPYNEQFF.